The rows below give T cell receptor beta chains drawn from one sample of a study of vaccination and CD4 T cells after COVID-19. MiXCR, applied by TCRdb to the PCR reads, yields one record per CDR3 protein. The data hold some 18,000 distinct CDR3 sequences, with 50% to 75% observed a single time. The material was CD4+ T cells from blood, obtained after SARS-CoV-2 vaccination. These TCRs come from a human donor who had recovered from COVID-19. Each CDR3 is given with its conserved first and last residue. The order of the fields is clone size, J gene, D gene, V gene, CDR3 DNA, CDR3 protein. A D gene is named only where the DNA matches it firmly. Only some rows state a clone size, as once, few, many or a class for expanded clones.

>-|TRBJ1-6|-|TRBV27
TGTGCCAGCAGTTTATCCGTGAGCGAGGCCTATAATTCACCCCTCCACTTT
CASSLSVSEAYNSPLHF
>few|TRBJ2-7|-|TRBV7-9
TGTGCCAGCAGCAGATATCCTAGCGTAGTAGACGAGCAGTACTTC
CASSRYPSVVDEQYF
>few|TRBJ1-6|-|TRBV10-3
TGTGCCATCAGTGGGCAGGGGAACTCACCCCTCCACTTT
CAISGQGNSPLHF
>-|TRBJ2-7|-|TRBV5-1
TGCGCCAGCAGCTTGGTCGTCTCGGATAGTACCTACGAGCAGTACTTC
CASSLVVSDSTYEQYF
>-|TRBJ1-6|TRBD1|TRBV6-5
TGTGCCAGCAGTTACGACAGGGGGTATTCACCCCTCCACTTT
CASSYDRGYSPLHF
>-|TRBJ2-1|-|TRBV12-3/TRBV12-4
TGTGCCAGCAGTTTAAGTGAGAATGAGCAGTTCTTC
CASSLSENEQFF
>once|TRBJ2-3|TRBD1|TRBV6-1
TGTGCCAGCGGCGACAGGGGTGCAGATACGCAGTATTTT
CASGDRGADTQYF
>-|TRBJ2-5|-|TRBV3-1
TGTGCCAGCAGCCCAAGGGGCAGGGACGAGACCCAGTACTTC
CASSPRGRDETQYF
>-|TRBJ2-2|-|TRBV5-1
TGCGCCAGCAAAGAAGACGGGAACACCGGGGAGCTGTTTTTT
CASKEDGNTGELFF
>-|TRBJ1-1|TRBD1|TRBV2
TGTGCCAGCAGGGGACAGTACGTGAACACTGAAGCTTTCTTT
CASRGQYVNTEAFF
>-|TRBJ2-1|TRBD1|TRBV6-4
TGTGCCAGCAGTTCTCGGGACAGGGGGCGTCATGAGCAGTTCTTC
CASSSRDRGRHEQFF
>-|TRBJ1-5|-|TRBV10-3
TGTGCCATCAGTGTAGACACGAATCAGCCCCAGCATTTT
CAISVDTNQPQHF
>-|TRBJ2-7|-|TRBV30
TGTGCCTGGAGTGGTCAGTACGAGCAGTACTTC
CAWSGQYEQYF
>-|TRBJ2-4|TRBD2|TRBV29-1
TGCAGCGTCGTCGGACTAGTAACAAACATTCAGTACTTC
CSVVGLVTNIQYF
>-|TRBJ1-6|-|TRBV19
TGTGCCAGTCAGACAGTTAATTCACCCCTCCACTTT
CASQTVNSPLHF
>-|TRBJ2-2|-|TRBV7-3
TGTGCCAGCAGCTCTACCCATCGGGCCGACACCGGGGAGCTGTTTTTT
CASSSTHRADTGELFF
>-|TRBJ1-5|TRBD1|TRBV20-1
TGCAGTGCTAGTGACCCTACTGGGACAGACAACAATCAGCCCCAGCATTTT
CSASDPTGTDNNQPQHF
>-|TRBJ2-1|-|TRBV24-1
TGTGCCACCAGTGACCCTGCGGCAGGTTACAATGAGCAGTTCTTC
CATSDPAAGYNEQFF
>-|TRBJ2-5|-|TRBV5-1
TGCGCCAGCAGCTCCCCGGGACCAACCCAAGAGACCCAGTACTTC
CASSSPGPTQETQYF
>-|TRBJ1-2|-|TRBV6-2/TRBV6-3
TGTGCCAGCACAGACATCGTCTATGGCTACACCTTC
CASTDIVYGYTF
>-|TRBJ1-2|TRBD1|TRBV19
TGTGCCAGTAGCGAATGGACAGGGGTCCCCTATGGCTACACCTTC
CASSEWTGVPYGYTF
>few|TRBJ1-1|TRBD1|TRBV7-6
TGTGCCAGCAGCTTAGGCACAGGGGTGAACACTGAAGCTTTCTTT
CASSLGTGVNTEAFF
>-|TRBJ1-1|-|TRBV19
TGTGCCAGTAGTACTCGGGGGGGCGGCACTGAAGCTTTCTTT
CASSTRGGGTEAFF
>-|TRBJ1-2|-|TRBV6-5
TGTGCCAGCAGTTACTTTCAGGGGTCCTATGGCTACACCTTC
CASSYFQGSYGYTF
>once|TRBJ2-1|TRBD2|TRBV20-1
TGCAGTGCTAGTCTCCTAGCGGGGATTGAGCAGTTCTTT
CSASLLAGIEQFF
>-|TRBJ2-6|-|TRBV4-1
TGCGCCAGCAGGAAACCCAGGACAGACTTCTCTGGGGCCAACGTCCTGACTTTC
CASRKPRTDFSGANVLTF
>-|TRBJ2-1|TRBD1|TRBV6-1
TGTGCCAGCAGCGAACAGGGGCACGACATATCGGATGAGCAGTTCTTC
CASSEQGHDISDEQFF
>few|TRBJ1-1|-|TRBV15
TGTGCCACCAGCAGAACCCGGGGGCCGAACACTGAAGCTTTCTTT
CATSRTRGPNTEAFF
>-|TRBJ2-1|-|TRBV7-3
TGTGCCAGCAGCTTAATGGGGCCGGGAGCGTCTGATGAGCAGTTCTTC
CASSLMGPGASDEQFF
>-|TRBJ1-2|-|TRBV6-4
TGTGCCAGCAGTCTCGGGGCAGTAAGATATGGCTACACCTTC
CASSLGAVRYGYTF
>-|TRBJ1-1|-|TRBV18
TGTGCCAGCTCACCACGGTCCATGAACACTGAAGCTTTCTTT
CASSPRSMNTEAFF
>few|TRBJ1-2|-|TRBV7-9
TGTGCCAGCAGCCCTTTAACCGGGGGCTACACCTTC
CASSPLTGGYTF
>-|TRBJ1-3|-|TRBV7-3
TGTGCCAGCAGCTTAGGCTCTGGAAACACCATATATTTT
CASSLGSGNTIYF
>-|TRBJ2-7|TRBD2|TRBV20-1
TGCAGTGCTAGAGATCAAGCTAGCGGGAAATCGGCTAACGAGCAGTACTTC
CSARDQASGKSANEQYF
>-|TRBJ2-7|-|TRBV24-1
TGTGCCACCAGTGATACGGGACTAGCGAGACAGGGGGGCTACGAGCAGTACTTC
CATSDTGLARQGGYEQYF
>-|TRBJ2-3|-|TRBV20-1
TGCAGTGCTCGCGAGCCCCGGAGTGGGGGTGATACGCAGTATTTT
CSAREPRSGGDTQYF
>-|TRBJ1-6|-|TRBV6-1
TGTGCCAGCAGTGCGGCCTCCTTCCCTCAATCACCCCTCCACTTT
CASSAASFPQSPLHF
>-|TRBJ2-7|TRBD1|TRBV20-1
TGCAGTGCTAGAGATAGGACAGGGTTAAGCTACGAGCAGTACTTC
CSARDRTGLSYEQYF
>-|TRBJ1-2|-|TRBV20-1
TGCAGTGCTAGGGCTGTGGGTCCTTATGGCTACACCTTC
CSARAVGPYGYTF
>-|TRBJ1-5|-|TRBV7-6
TGTGCCAGCAGTCTTAGTGGGGGAAACAATCAGCCCCAGCATTTT
CASSLSGGNNQPQHF
>few|TRBJ1-1|-|TRBV11-3
TGTGCCAGCAGCTTAGATGGACAGAACACTGAAGCTTTCTTT
CASSLDGQNTEAFF
>-|TRBJ2-2|-|TRBV7-7
TGTGCTAGCACCCCGGGGGGCGCCGGGGAGCTGTTTTTT
CASTPGGAGELFF
>-|TRBJ2-2|-|TRBV28
TGTGCCAGCAGTTTATTGGTGTCCGGGGAGCTGTTTTTT
CASSLLVSGELFF
>-|TRBJ2-7|-|TRBV6-2/TRBV6-3
TGTGCCAGCAGACCCTCGGTACTGTACGAGCAGTACTTC
CASRPSVLYEQYF
>few|TRBJ1-6|TRBD1|TRBV7-2
TGTGCCAGCAGCCCCGGGACAGGTGGCTCACCCCTCCACTTT
CASSPGTGGSPLHF
>-|TRBJ2-2|TRBD2|TRBV20-1
TGCAGTGCTAGAGGACTAGCTTCGAACACCGGGGAGCTGTTTTTT
CSARGLASNTGELFF
>-|TRBJ1-2|-|TRBV19
TGTGCCAGTAGCGGAAACAACGAACGGAACTATGGCTACACCTTC
CASSGNNERNYGYTF
>few|TRBJ1-6|-|TRBV6-1
TGTGCCAGCAGTGAAAGTACAGGGTGGAATTCACCCCTCCACTTT
CASSESTGWNSPLHF
>-|TRBJ1-5|-|TRBV23-1
TGCGCCAGCAGTCATCCCGGCAATAGGACTAGCAATCAGCCCCAGCATTTT
CASSHPGNRTSNQPQHF